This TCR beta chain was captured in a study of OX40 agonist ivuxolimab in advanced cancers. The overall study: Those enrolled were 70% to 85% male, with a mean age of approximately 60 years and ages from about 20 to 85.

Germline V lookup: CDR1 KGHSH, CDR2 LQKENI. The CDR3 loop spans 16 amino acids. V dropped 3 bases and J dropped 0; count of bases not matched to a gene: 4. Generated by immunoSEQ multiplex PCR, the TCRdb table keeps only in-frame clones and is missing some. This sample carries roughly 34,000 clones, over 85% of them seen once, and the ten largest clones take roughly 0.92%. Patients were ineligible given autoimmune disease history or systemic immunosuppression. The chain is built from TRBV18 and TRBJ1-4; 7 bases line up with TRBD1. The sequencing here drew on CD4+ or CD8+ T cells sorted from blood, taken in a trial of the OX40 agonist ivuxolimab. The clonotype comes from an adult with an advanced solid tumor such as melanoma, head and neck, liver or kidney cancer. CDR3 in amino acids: CASSPTGPPTNEKLFF. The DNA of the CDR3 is TGTGCCAGCTCACCGACAGGGCCTCCAACTAATGAAAAACTGTTTTTT. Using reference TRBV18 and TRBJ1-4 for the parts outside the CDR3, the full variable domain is NAGVMQNPRHLVRRRGQEARLRCSPMKGHSHVYWYRQLPEEGLKFMVYLQKENIIDESGMPKERFSAEFPKEGPSILRIQQVVRGDSAAYFCASSPTGPPTNEKLFFGSGTQLSVL.